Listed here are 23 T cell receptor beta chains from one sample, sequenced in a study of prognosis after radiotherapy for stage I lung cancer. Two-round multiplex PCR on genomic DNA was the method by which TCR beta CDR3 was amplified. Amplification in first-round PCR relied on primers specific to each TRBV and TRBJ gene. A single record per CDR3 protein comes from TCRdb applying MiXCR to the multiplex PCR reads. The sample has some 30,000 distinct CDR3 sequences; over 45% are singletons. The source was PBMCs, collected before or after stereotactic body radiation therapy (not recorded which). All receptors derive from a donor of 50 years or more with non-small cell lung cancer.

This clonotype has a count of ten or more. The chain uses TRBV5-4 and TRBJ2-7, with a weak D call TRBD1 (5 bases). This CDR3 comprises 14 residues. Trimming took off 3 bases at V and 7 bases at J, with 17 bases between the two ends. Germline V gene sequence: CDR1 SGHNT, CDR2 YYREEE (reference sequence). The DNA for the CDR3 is TGTGCCAGCAGCTCCACTGACAGTTCTCGGGAGCAGTACTTC. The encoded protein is CASSSTDSSREQYF.

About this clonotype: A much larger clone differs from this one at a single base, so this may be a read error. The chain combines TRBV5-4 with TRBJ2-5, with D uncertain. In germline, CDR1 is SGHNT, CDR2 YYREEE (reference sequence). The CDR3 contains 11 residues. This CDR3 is CASSLLETKYF. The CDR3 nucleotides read TGTGCCAGCAGCTTGTTAGAGACCAAGTACTTC.

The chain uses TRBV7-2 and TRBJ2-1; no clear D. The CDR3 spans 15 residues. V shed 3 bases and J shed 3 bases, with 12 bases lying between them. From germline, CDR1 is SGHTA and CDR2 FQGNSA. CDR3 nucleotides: TGTGCCAGCAGCTTCCGGTCCTTCTACTACAATGAGCAGTTCTTC. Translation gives CASSFRSFYYNEQFF.

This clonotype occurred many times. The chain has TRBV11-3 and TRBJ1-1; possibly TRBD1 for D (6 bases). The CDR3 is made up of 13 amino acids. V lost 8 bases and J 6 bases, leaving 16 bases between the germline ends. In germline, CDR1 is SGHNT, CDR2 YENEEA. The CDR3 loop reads CASRKKGVPEAFF. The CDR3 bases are TGTGCCAGCCGAAAAAAGGGGGTCCCTGAAGCTTTCTTT.

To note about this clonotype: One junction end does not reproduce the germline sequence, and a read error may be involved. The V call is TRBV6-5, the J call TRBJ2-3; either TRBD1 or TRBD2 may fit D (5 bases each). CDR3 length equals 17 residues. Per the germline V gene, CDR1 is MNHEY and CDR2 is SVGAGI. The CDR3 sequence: CASSYSKVGRFTYTQYF. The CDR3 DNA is TGTGCCAGCAGTTACTCGAAGGTGGGACGGTTCACATATACGCAGTATTTT.

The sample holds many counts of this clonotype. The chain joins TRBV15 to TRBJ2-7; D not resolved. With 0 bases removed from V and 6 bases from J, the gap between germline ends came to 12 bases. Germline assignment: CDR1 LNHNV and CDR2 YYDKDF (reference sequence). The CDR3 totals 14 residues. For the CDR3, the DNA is TGTGCCACCAGCAGAGATCTGGCGAGACGCGAGCAGTACTTC. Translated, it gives CATSRDLARREQYF.

The CDR3 spells CASSSLTGAYEQYF. DNA of the CDR3: TGTGCCAGCAGTTCCTTAACAGGGGCATACGAGCAGTACTTC. The chain couples TRBV6-2 or TRBV6-3 to TRBJ2-7; TRBD1 aligns across 7 bases. Germline V gives CDR1 MNHEY, CDR2 SVGEGT. Trimming at V came to 4 bases and at J to 4 bases, leaving 7 bases not matched to a gene. The CDR3 is made up of 14 amino acids.

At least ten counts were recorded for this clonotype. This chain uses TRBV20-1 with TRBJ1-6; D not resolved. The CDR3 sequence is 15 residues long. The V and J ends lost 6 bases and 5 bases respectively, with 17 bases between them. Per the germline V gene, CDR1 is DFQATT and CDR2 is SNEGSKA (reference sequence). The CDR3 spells CSASMIILDNSPLHF. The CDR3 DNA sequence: TGCAGTGCATCAATGATTATCCTAGATAATTCACCCCTCCACTTT.

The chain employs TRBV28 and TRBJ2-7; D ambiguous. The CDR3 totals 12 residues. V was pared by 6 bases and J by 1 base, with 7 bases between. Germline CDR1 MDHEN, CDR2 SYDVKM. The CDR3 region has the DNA TGTGCCAGCAGCCCCCTATCCTACGAGCAGTACTTC. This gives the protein CASSPLSYEQYF.

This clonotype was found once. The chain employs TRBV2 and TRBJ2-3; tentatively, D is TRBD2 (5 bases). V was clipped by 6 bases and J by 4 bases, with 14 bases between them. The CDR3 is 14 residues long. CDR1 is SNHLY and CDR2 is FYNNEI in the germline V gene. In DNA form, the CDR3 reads TGTGCCAGCAGCGAGAGGGCCTACGCAGATACGCAGTATTTT. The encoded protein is CASSERAYADTQYF. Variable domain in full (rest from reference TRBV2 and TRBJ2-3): EPEVTQTPSHQVTQMGQEVILRCVPISNHLYFYWYRQILGQKVEFLVSFYNNEISEKSEIFDDQFSVERPDGSNFTLKIRSTKLEDSAMYFCASSERAYADTQYFGPGTRLTVL.

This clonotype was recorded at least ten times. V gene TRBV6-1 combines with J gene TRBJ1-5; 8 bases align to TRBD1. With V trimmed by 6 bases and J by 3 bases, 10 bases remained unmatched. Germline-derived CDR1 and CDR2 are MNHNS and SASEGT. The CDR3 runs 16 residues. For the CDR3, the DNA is TGTGCCAGCAGCACCCAGGGGGCGGCCAACAATCAGCCCCAGCATTTT. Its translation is CASSTQGAANNQPQHF.

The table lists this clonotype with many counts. For the CDR3, the DNA is TGCGCCAGCAGCGAGGGGGGACAGGGGGCCACAGATACGCAGTATTTT. Encoded protein: CASSEGGQGATDTQYF. The rearrangement links TRBV5-1 to TRBJ2-3; TRBD1 matches at 12 bases. The germline V gene encodes CDR1 SGHRS and CDR2 YFSETQ. Trimming removed 4 bases from V and 2 bases from J; junction bases left unmatched: 5. The CDR3 loop spans 16 amino acids.

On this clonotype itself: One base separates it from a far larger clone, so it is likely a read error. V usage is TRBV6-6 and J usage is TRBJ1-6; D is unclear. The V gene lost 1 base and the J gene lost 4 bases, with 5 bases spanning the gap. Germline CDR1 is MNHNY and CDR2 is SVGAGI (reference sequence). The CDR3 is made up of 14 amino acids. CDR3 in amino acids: CASSYLYYNSPLHF. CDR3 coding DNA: TGTGCCAGCAGTTACTTGTATTATAATTCACCCCTCCACTTT.

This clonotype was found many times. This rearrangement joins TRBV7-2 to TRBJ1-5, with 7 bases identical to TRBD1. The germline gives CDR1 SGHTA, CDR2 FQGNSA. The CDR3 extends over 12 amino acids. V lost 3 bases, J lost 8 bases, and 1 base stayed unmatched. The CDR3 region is CASSFQGEPQHF. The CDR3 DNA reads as TGTGCCAGCAGCTTCCAGGGGGAGCCCCAGCATTTT.

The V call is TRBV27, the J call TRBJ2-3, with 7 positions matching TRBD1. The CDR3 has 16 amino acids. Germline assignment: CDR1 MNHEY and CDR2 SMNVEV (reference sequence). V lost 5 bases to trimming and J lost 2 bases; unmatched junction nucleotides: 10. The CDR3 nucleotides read TGTGCCAGCAGTCAAACGACAGGGTTGATCACAGATACGCAGTATTTT. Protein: CASSQTTGLITDTQYF.

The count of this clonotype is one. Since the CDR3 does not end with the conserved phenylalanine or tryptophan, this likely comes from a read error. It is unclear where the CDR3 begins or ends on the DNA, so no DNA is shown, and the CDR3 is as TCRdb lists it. CDR3 sequence: CASSLSRVSGRLYS. V is TRBV11-2 and J is TRBJ2-3; the table's D call TRBD2 went unverified against the DNA. Germline V gene lookup returns CDR1 SGHAT and CDR2 FQNNGV. The CDR3 has 14 residues if both end residues are counted.

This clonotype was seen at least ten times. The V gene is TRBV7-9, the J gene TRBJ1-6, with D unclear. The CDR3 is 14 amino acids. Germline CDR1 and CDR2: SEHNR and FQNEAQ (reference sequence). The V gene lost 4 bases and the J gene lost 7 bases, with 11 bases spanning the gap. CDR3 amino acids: CASSSGKGNSPLHF. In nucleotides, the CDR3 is TGTGCCAGCAGCTCTGGTAAAGGAAATTCACCCCTCCACTTT.

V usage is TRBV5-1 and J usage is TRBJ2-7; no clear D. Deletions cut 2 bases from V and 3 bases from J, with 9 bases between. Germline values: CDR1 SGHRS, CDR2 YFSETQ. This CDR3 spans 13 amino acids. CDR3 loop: CASSFKGYYEQYF. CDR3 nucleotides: TGCGCCAGCAGCTTTAAAGGATACTACGAGCAGTACTTC.

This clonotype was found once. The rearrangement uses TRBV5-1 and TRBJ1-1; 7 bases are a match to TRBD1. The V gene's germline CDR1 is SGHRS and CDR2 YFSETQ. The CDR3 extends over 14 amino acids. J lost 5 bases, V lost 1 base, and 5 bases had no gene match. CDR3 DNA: TGCGCCAGCAGCTTGACAGGGGTGGGTACTGAAGCTTTCTTT. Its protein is CASSLTGVGTEAFF.

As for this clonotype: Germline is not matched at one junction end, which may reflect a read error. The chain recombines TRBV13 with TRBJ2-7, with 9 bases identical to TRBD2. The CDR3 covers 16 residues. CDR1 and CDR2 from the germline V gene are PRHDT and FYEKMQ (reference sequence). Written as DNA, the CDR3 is TGTTCCAGCAGCATGGAGGTTAGCGGGAGTGTAGACGAGCAGTACTTC. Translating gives CSSSMEVSGSVDEQYF. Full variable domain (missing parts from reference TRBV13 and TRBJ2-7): AAGVIQSPRHLIKEKRETATLKCYPIPRHDTVYWYQQGPGQDPQFLISFYEKMQSDKGSIPDRFSAQQFSDYHSELNMSSLELGDSALYFCSSSMEVSGSVDEQYFGPGTRLTVT.

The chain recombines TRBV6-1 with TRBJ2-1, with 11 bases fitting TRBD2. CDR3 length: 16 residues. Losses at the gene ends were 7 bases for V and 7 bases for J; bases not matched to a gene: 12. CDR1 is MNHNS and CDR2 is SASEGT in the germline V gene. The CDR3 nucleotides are TGTGCCAGCACCTATCGGCTAGCGGGAGGCAGTAATGAGCAGTTCTTC. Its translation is CASTYRLAGGSNEQFF.

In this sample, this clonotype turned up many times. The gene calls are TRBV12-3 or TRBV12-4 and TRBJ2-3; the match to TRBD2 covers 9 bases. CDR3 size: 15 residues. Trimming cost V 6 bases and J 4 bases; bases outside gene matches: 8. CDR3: CASRPLAGASDTQYF. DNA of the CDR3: TGTGCCAGCAGACCTTTAGCGGGAGCATCAGATACGCAGTATTTT.

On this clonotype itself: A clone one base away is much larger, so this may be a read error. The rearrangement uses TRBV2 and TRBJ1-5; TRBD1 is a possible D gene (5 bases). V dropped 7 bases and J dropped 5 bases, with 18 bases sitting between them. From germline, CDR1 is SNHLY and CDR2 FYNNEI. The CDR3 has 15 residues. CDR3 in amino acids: CASTGDSGGDQPQHF. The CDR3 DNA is TGTGCCAGCACTGGGGACTCTGGGGGGGATCAGCCCCAGCATTTT.